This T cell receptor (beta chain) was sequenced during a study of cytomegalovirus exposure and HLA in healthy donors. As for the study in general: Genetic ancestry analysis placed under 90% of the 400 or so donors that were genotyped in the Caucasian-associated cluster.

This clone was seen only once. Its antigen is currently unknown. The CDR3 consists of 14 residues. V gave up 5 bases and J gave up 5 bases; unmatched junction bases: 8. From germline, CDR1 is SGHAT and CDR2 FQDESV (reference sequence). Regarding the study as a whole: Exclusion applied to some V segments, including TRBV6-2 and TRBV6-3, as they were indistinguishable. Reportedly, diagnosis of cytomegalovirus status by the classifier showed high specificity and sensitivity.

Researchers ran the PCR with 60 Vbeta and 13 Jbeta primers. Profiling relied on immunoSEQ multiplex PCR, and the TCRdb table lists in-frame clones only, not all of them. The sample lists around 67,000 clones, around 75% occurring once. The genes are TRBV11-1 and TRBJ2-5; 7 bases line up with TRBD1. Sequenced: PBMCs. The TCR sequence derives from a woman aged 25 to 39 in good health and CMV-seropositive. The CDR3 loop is CASSERQGLETQYF. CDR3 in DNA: TGTGCCAGCAGCGAGCGACAGGGATTGGAGACCCAGTACTTC.